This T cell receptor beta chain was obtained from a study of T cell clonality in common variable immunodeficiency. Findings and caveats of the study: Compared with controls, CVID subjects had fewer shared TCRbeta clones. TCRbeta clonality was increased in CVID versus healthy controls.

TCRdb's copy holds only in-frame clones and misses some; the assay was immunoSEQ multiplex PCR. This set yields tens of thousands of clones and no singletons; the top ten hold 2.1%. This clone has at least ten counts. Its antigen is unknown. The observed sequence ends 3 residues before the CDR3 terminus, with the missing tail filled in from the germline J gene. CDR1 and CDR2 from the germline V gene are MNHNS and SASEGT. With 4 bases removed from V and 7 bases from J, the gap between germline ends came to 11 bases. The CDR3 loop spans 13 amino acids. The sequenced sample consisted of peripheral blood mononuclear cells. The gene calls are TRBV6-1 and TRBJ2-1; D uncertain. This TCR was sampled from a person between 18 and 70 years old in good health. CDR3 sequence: CASSAEPRNEQFF. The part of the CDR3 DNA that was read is TGTGCCAGCAGTGCCGAGCCTAGAAATGAG.